The T cell receptor beta chain described here comes from a study of long-term antiretroviral therapy in people with HIV. V was pared by 4 bases and J by 0 bases, with 22 bases between. The CDR3 spans 19 residues. Germline CDR1 reads SGHAT; CDR2 reads FQNNGV. Survey-level resolution applied to immunoSEQ assay v3.0. The data were produced by immunoSEQ multiplex PCR, yet TCRdb's version contains in-frame clones alone and is incomplete. The sample shows fewer than 40,000 clones, more than 95% of them seen only once. The source was unsorted PBMCs, collected 6.9 years after starting antiretroviral therapy. The TCR sequence derives from a man aged 25 to 40 with HIV. The chain recombines TRBV11-2 with TRBJ1-3; D ambiguous. CDR3 sequence reads: CASSSHGGMAARSGNTIYF. The DNA for the CDR3 is TGTGCCAGCAGCTCCCACGGCGGTATGGCAGCGCGCTCTGGAAACACCATATATTTT.